This TCR beta chain is drawn from a study of T cell responses to AZD1222 COVID-19 vaccine. Study outcomes and limitations: Rises in breadth and depth of Spike-specific TCRs came after two AZD1222 doses.

The data were produced by immunoSEQ multiplex PCR, yet TCRdb's version contains in-frame clones alone and is incomplete. This sample has about 270,000 clones, with almost 95% found just once. This clone showed up just once. The antigen remains undetermined. This specimen was peripheral blood, taken 28 days after the second AZD1222 dose. The sequence derives from an adult who received the AZD1222 COVID-19 vaccine.

This CDR3 reads CASSGTGGSGYTF. CDR3 nucleotide sequence: TGTGCCAGCAGCGGCACAGGGGGCAGCGGCTACACCTTC. The genes are TRBV2 and TRBJ1-2, with 9 bases matching TRBD1. The junction had 7 bases not matched to a gene; V was cut back by 6 bases and J by 8 bases. Germline lookup yields CDR1 SNHLY and CDR2 FYNNEI. The CDR3 runs 13 residues.